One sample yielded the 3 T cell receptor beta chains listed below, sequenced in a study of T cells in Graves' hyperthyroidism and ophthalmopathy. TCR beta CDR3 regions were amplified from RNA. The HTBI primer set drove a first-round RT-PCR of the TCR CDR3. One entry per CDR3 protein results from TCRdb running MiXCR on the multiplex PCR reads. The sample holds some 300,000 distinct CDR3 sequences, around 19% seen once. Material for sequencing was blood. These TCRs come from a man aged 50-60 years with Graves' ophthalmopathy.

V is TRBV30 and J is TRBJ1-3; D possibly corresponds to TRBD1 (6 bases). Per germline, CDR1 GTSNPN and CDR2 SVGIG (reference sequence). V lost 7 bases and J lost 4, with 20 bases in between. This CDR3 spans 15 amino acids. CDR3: CASRGGLGSGNTIYF. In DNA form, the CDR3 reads TGTGCCTCCAGAGGGGGTTTAGGCTCCGGAAACACCATATATTTT.

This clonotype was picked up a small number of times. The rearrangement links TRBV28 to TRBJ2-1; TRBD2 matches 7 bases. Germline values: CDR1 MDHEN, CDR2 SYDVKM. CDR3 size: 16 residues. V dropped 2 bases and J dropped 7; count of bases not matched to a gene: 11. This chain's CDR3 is CASSLLAVPLENEQFF. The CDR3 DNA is TGTGCCAGCAGTTTACTAGCGGTCCCCCTAGAGAATGAGCAGTTCTTC. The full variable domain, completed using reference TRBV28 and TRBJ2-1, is DVKVTQSSRYLVKRTGEKVFLECVQDMDHENMFWYRQDPGLGLRLIYFSYDVKMKEKGDIPEGYSVSREKKERFSLILESASTNQTSMYLCASSLLAVPLENEQFFGPGTRLTVL.

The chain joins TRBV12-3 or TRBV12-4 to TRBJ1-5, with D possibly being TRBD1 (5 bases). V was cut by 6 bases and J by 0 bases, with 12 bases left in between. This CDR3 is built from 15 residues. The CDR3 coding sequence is TGTGCCAGCAGCAGGATCGGGGCTAGCAATCAGCCCCAGCATTTT. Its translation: CASSRIGASNQPQHF.